This passage covers 19 T cell receptor beta chains from one sample sequenced in a study of control samples from healthy donors and cancer patients (dated by TCRdb to about 2020). The library came from the immunoSEQ multiplex PCR assay. The source is immuneACCESS, and TCRdb retained only in-frame sequences with V and J called. Part of the clones is not carried over; for the studies checked, unresolved V genes explain less than half of this, and the remainder is unexplained. Present in this sample are around 93,000 clones, roughly 92% of which were seen just once. The ten largest make up approximately 3% of the sample. Sequencing used blood. Receptor source: a human donor in good health. The donor label of this sample is uncertain.

This clone was recorded once. The V and J genes are TRBV7-9 and TRBJ2-3; TRBD1 might be the D (6 bases). Per germline, CDR1 SEHNR and CDR2 FQNEAQ (reference sequence). The CDR3 spans 14 residues. V was cut by 1 base and J by 6 bases, with 11 bases left in between. This CDR3 is CASSLDTGLDTQYF. The CDR3 DNA sequence: TGTGCCAGCAGCTTAGATACAGGGTTGGATACGCAGTATTTT.

The sample holds one count of this clone. V usage is TRBV24-1 and J usage is TRBJ2-6, with 8 bases lining up with TRBD1. With V trimmed by 4 bases and J by 6 bases, 4 bases remained unmatched. Per germline, CDR1 KGHDR and CDR2 SFDVKD. The CDR3 is made up of 15 amino acids. CDR3 coding DNA: TGTGCCACCAGTGACCCGGGACAGGCGGCCAACGTCCTGACTTTC. This gives the protein CATSDPGQAANVLTF.

The chain is built from TRBV30 and TRBJ1-1; D may be TRBD1 (6 bases). The CDR3 runs 13 residues. CDR1 is GTSNPN and CDR2 is SVGIG in the germline V gene (reference sequence). Trimming left V 7 bases short and J 0 bases short, with 12 bases between. CDR3 bases: TGTGCCTCCATGACAGGAATGAACACTGAAGCTTTCTTT. The encoded protein is CASMTGMNTEAFF. Full variable domain (rest looked up from reference TRBV30 and TRBJ1-1): SQTIHQWPATLVQPVGSPLSLECTVEGTSNPNLYWYRQAAGRGLQLLFYSVGIGQISSEVPQNLSASRPQDRQFILSSKKLLLSDSGFYLCASMTGMNTEAFFGQGTRLTVV.

This chain links TRBV29-1 with TRBJ2-3; a weak D match, TRBD2 (6 bases). The CDR3 is 16 amino acids. V lost 4 bases and J 2 bases, leaving 19 bases between the germline ends. Germline V gives CDR1 SQVTM, CDR2 ANQGSEA. The CDR3 sequence is CSVVRSGGANTDTQYF. The CDR3 DNA sequence: TGCAGCGTTGTTCGTTCCGGAGGGGCTAACACAGATACGCAGTATTTT.

The CDR3 region is CASSSGQSSGNTIYF. The DNA of the CDR3 is TGTGCCAGCAGCTCGGGACAAAGCTCTGGAAACACCATATATTTT. V is TRBV7-9 and J is TRBJ1-3; TRBD1 might be the D (6 bases). The V gene lost 4 bases and the J gene lost 0 bases, with 10 bases spanning the gap. The CDR3 totals 15 residues. Looked up from germline, CDR1 is SEHNR and CDR2 is FQNEAQ (reference sequence). The complete variable domain, with remaining parts taken from reference TRBV7-9 and TRBJ1-3, reads DTGVSQNPRHKITKRGQNVTFRCDPISEHNRLYWYRQTLGQGPEFLTYFQNEAQLEKSRLLSDRFSAERPKGSFSTLEIQRTEQGDSAMYLCASSSGQSSGNTIYFGEGSWLTVV.

The gene calls are TRBV3-1 (or the pseudogene TRBV3-2) and TRBJ2-3, with 7 bases aligning to TRBD1. This CDR3 is built from 16 residues. Germline CDR1 is LGHDT and CDR2 is YNNKEL (reference sequence). J lost 2 bases, V lost 5 bases, and 10 bases had no gene match. The CDR3 protein is CASSKRQGVFTDTQYF. In DNA, the CDR3 is TGTGCCAGCAGCAAACGACAGGGTGTATTCACAGATACGCAGTATTTT.

This clone was recorded only once. The chain joins TRBV6-1 to TRBJ2-3, with a possible D match to TRBD2 (6 bases). The CDR3 has 16 amino acids. Germline lookup yields CDR1 MNHNS and CDR2 SASEGT. Trimming removed 1 base at V and 7 bases at J, with 18 bases between. The CDR3 DNA reads as TGTGCCAGCAGTGAAGGGGCGGGAATACGCGCAAATACGCAGTATTTT. The encoded protein is CASSEGAGIRANTQYF.

J is TRBJ1-6 and V is TRBV19, with D hard to call. The V end was cut by 3 bases, the J end by 3 bases, with 6 bases between. The CDR3 has 14 residues. Germline loops: CDR1 LNHDA, CDR2 SQIVND (reference sequence). The CDR3 bases are TGTGCCAGTAGTATCGGCAGCTATAATTCACCCCTCCACTTT. The encoded protein is CASSIGSYNSPLHF.

This chain connects TRBV7-9 to TRBJ2-5; perhaps D is TRBD1 or TRBD2 (6 bases each). The V gene lost 3 bases and the J gene lost 5 bases, with 22 bases spanning the gap. Per the germline V gene, CDR1 is SEHNR and CDR2 is FQNEAQ (reference sequence). This CDR3 has 17 amino acids. In DNA, the CDR3 is TGTGCCAGCAGCTTGGGCCCCTCAAGTCGGGGGCGGGAGACCCAGTACTTC. Translated: CASSLGPSSRGRETQYF.

The genes are TRBV18 and TRBJ1-6; D not certain. V was shortened by 2 bases and J by 0 bases, with 11 bases between the two germline ends. Germline CDR1 KGHSH, CDR2 LQKENI. The CDR3 has 17 amino acids. The CDR3 here is CASSPEGGSSYNSPLHF. The CDR3 DNA is TGTGCCAGCTCACCAGAGGGCGGGAGCTCCTATAATTCACCCCTCCACTTT.

The V and J genes are TRBV6-1 and TRBJ2-3; D possibly corresponds to TRBD1 (6 bases). V was clipped by 3 bases and J by 4 bases, with 11 bases between them. The CDR3 extends over 14 amino acids. Germline-derived CDR1 and CDR2 are MNHNS and SASEGT. CDR3 nucleotides: TGTGCCAGCAGTGAGGGAACAGGGTCAGATACGCAGTATTTT. As protein: CASSEGTGSDTQYF.

V usage is TRBV5-1 and J usage is TRBJ2-2; 7 nucleotides agree with TRBD1. Germline assignment: CDR1 SGHRS and CDR2 YFSETQ. This CDR3 spans 15 amino acids. The V segment lost 5 bases and the J segment 4 bases; nucleotides outside the gene matches: 8. The CDR3 loop reads CASRTGTEGTGELFF. In DNA, the CDR3 is TGCGCCAGCAGGACCGGGACAGAGGGCACCGGGGAGCTGTTTTTT.

The V and J genes are TRBV6-5 and TRBJ1-1; D is unclear. Trimming shortened V by 4 bases and J by 8 bases, and 14 bases separated the two germline ends. Germline-derived CDR1 and CDR2 are MNHEY and SVGAGI. This CDR3 region has 13 residues. The CDR3 region has the DNA TGTGCCAGCAGTTTACGGCAGAGCCGCGAAGCTTTCTTT. Encoded protein: CASSLRQSREAFF.

This clone was detected only a few times. The genes are TRBV9 and TRBJ1-1; D uncertain. The germline gives CDR1 SGDLS, CDR2 YYNGEE. V was cut by 3 bases and J by 1 base, with 10 bases left in between. The CDR3 sequence is 14 residues long. The CDR3 DNA reads TGTGCCAGCAGCGCCCAGACGACGAACACTGAAGCTTTCTTT. Amino acid sequence: CASSAQTTNTEAFF.

J is TRBJ1-2 and V is TRBV27, with a possible D match to TRBD1 (5 bases). The V end lost 3 bases, the J end lost 4 bases, and 12 bases lay between the germline ends. CDR3 length: 14 residues. Germline V CDR1 and CDR2: MNHEY, SMNVEV (reference sequence). Here the CDR3 DNA reads TGTGCCAGCAGTTTCACGGGGGGAGGCTATGGCTACACCTTC. Residues: CASSFTGGGYGYTF.

This clone was seen only once. The V call is TRBV29-1, the J call TRBJ2-3, with D uncertain. V lost 1 base, J lost 0 bases, and 14 bases lay in between. The germline CDR1 and CDR2 sequences are SQVTM and ANQGSEA. This CDR3 is 16 amino acids long. The CDR3 sequence: CSVEAPRSRSTDTQYF. CDR3 coding DNA: TGCAGCGTTGAAGCGCCGCGGTCCCGTAGCACAGATACGCAGTATTTT.

The genes are TRBV9 and TRBJ1-1; 7 positions agree with TRBD1. The CDR3 consists of 16 residues. CDR1 is SGDLS, CDR2 YYNGEE, per germline. V shed 4 bases and J 1 base; nucleotides not matched to a gene: 10. The CDR3 here is CASSPGYGTENTEAFF. The CDR3, as DNA: TGTGCCAGCAGCCCGGGATATGGGACAGAGAACACTGAAGCTTTCTTT. Looking up the rest from reference TRBV9 and TRBJ1-1 gives the full variable domain: DSGVTQTPKHLITATGQRVTLRCSPRSGDLSVYWYQQSLDQGLQFLIQYYNGEERAKGNILERFSAQQFPDLHSELNLSSLELGDSALYFCASSPGYGTENTEAFFGQGTRLTVV.

The V and J genes are TRBV27 and TRBJ2-1, with TRBD2 as a possible D gene (6 bases). The CDR3 consists of 15 residues. The germline V and J ends were trimmed by 4 bases and 0 bases, with 10 bases remaining between them. From germline, CDR1 is MNHEY and CDR2 SMNVEV (reference sequence). CDR3 residues: CASSSGRSSYNEQFF. The CDR3 region has the DNA TGTGCCAGCAGTTCGGGGAGGAGCTCCTACAATGAGCAGTTCTTC.

The V call is TRBV7-9, the J call TRBJ2-1, with a tentative D call TRBD1 (6 bases). The CDR3 spans 13 residues. Trimming took off 1 base at V and 7 bases at J, with 8 bases between the two ends. Germline CDR1 SEHNR, CDR2 FQNEAQ (reference sequence). Here the CDR3 reads CASSLGQANEQFF. The CDR3 DNA reads as TGTGCCAGCAGCTTAGGACAGGCGAATGAGCAGTTCTTC.